Detailed here is one TCR beta chain. Germline CDR1 KGHDR, CDR2 SFDVKD. The CDR3 has 13 amino acids. The V and J ends lost 7 bases and 4 bases respectively, with 12 bases between them. An amount of RNA that ranged from roughly 0.5 to 1 ug was reverse transcribed with random hexamers. immunoSEQ multiplex PCR amplified TCR beta CDR3 across 54 Vbeta, 13 Jbeta. TCRdb ran MiXCR on the immunoSEQ multiplex PCR reads and lists one entry per CDR3 protein. Here the sample spans 190,000 or so distinct CDR3 sequences, 90% to 95% being singletons. The sample is drawn from a study of CD8 T cells in Susac syndrome. Negative isolation was applied to CD8+ and CD4+ T cells, and FACS enrichment was applied to TEMRA cells.

This sequence joins TRBV24-1 and TRBJ1-1, with a tentative D call TRBD1 (5 bases). The TCR originated in a human donor with multiple sclerosis. The sample was CD4+ T cells from PBMCs. The CDR3 DNA reads as TGTGCCACCAGATCCAGGGCGGCCACTGAAGCTTTCTTT. Translation gives CATRSRAATEAFF.